The clone carrying this TCR beta chain has just a few counts. TCRdb redid the calling of the RT-PCR reads with MiXCR, one entry per CDR3 protein. The sample has approximately 700,000 distinct CDR3 sequences; less than 20% are singletons. V lost 4 bases and J lost 6; bases outside the gene matches: 12. The length of the CDR3 is 17 residues. Germline V gene sequence: CDR1 LGHNA, CDR2 YSLEER. This record belongs to a study of response to subunit inactivated influenza vaccine. The origin of this receptor is a man aged 45-65 years who received an inactivated influenza vaccine. The chain uses TRBV4-3 and TRBJ2-2; 9 nucleotides match TRBD2. Sequencing was performed on PBMCs from blood, taken roughly 12 days after vaccination. The CDR3 loop reads CASSPRASGETPGELFF. In DNA form, the CDR3 reads TGCGCCAGCAGCCCAAGGGCTAGCGGGGAGACACCCGGGGAGCTGTTTTTT.